The 6 T cell receptor beta chains below were found in one sample sequenced in a study of CD8+ T cells in alopecia areata. After isolation, RNA underwent reverse transcription to generate cDNA as the sequencing template. Data came from immunoSEQ multiplex PCR; TCRdb stores just in-frame clones and leaves some out. This sample has over 150,000 clones; roughly 65% occur once, and the top ten carry around 1.8%. The sample was CD4+ T cells sorted from blood, taken at week 0. These receptors were obtained from a human donor with alopecia areata.

CDR3 DNA sequence: TGCGCCAGCAGCCAAGATCCCCGGGGCCCCTACGAGCAGTACTTC. Amino acids: CASSQDPRGPYEQYF. The chain has TRBV4-3 and TRBJ2-7; TRBD1 or TRBD2 may be the D gene (5 bases each). The V gene lost 0 bases and the J gene lost 2 bases, with 11 bases spanning the gap. The CDR3 has 15 residues. Germline CDR1 LGHNA, CDR2 YSLEER.

This clone was seen only a few times. The chain carries TRBV7-9 and TRBJ2-7; possibly TRBD1 for D (6 bases). The CDR3 spans 15 residues. V was shortened by 1 base and J by 2 bases, with 12 bases between the two germline ends. The germline V gene encodes CDR1 SEHNR and CDR2 FQNEAQ (reference sequence). DNA for the CDR3: TGTGCCAGCAGCTTAGTACAGGGACGGGCCTACGAGCAGTACTTC. It specifies CASSLVQGRAYEQYF. Using reference TRBV7-9 and TRBJ2-7 for the parts outside the CDR3, the full variable domain is DTGVSQNPRHKITKRGQNVTFRCDPISEHNRLYWYRQTLGQGPEFLTYFQNEAQLEKSRLLSDRFSAERPKGSFSTLEIQRTEQGDSAMYLCASSLVQGRAYEQYFGPGTRLTVT.

The rearrangement links TRBV30 to TRBJ1-5; the D is unclear. V was pared by 0 bases and J by 3 bases, with 9 bases between. The germline V gene has CDR1 GTSNPN and CDR2 SVGIG (reference sequence). CDR3 length: 14 amino acids. As DNA, the CDR3 is TGTGCCTGGAGTGTAGGAGGGTACAATCAGCCCCAGCATTTT. It translates to CAWSVGGYNQPQHF.

J is TRBJ1-5 and V is TRBV30; TRBD1 matches at 7 bases. CDR1 GTSNPN and CDR2 SVGIG come from the germline V gene (reference sequence). This CDR3 has 15 amino acids. The V segment lost 2 bases and the J segment 5 bases; nucleotides outside the gene matches: 9. Written as DNA, the CDR3 is TGTGCCTGGAGTAGGGGGGGACAGCAAGATCAGCCCCAGCATTTT. Its protein product is CAWSRGGQQDQPQHF.

J is TRBJ2-3 and V is TRBV4-3; D could derive from TRBD1 or TRBD2 (6 bases each). The CDR3 is 19 amino acids. Trimming pared 1 base from V and 4 bases from J, leaving 24 bases between. Germline CDR1 reads LGHNA; CDR2 reads YSLEER. The CDR3 loop reads CASSQGLAVPNTGSDTQYF. The CDR3 DNA sequence: TGCGCCAGCAGCCAAGGGTTAGCGGTTCCAAATACAGGGTCAGATACGCAGTATTTT.

This chain joins TRBV29-1 and TRBJ2-1; no definite D call. The ends were cut back, 5 bases at V and 4 bases at J, with 15 bases in the middle. Germline values: CDR1 SQVTM, CDR2 ANQGSEA. This CDR3 is 14 amino acids long. The CDR3 protein is CSVNKGLDYNEQFF. The CDR3 bases are TGCAGCGTTAACAAGGGTCTTGATTACAATGAGCAGTTCTTC.